A single sample is the source of the 21 T cell receptor beta chains below, sequenced in a study of blood T cell repertoires in COVID-19. The table came from immunoSEQ multiplex PCR; TCRdb's copy has only in-frame clones and leaves some out. Among over 45,000 clones, approximately 80% were seen once, and the ten largest hold less than 9.5%. The sequenced sample was peripheral blood. These receptors all stem from a man aged 35 to 55 with acute or convalescent COVID-19.

The V call is TRBV5-1, the J call TRBJ1-1, with D perhaps matching TRBD1 (6 bases). Germline CDR1 reads SGHRS; CDR2 reads YFSETQ. This CDR3 has 15 amino acids. Between the trimmed V and J ends, which lost 0 bases and 5 bases, there was a span of 14 bases. The CDR3 DNA reads TGCGCCAGCAGCTTGGACGGGACATCCGGGACTGAAGCTTTCTTT. Translating it yields CASSLDGTSGTEAFF.

The chain's CDR3 is CAWGQGLIVGTEAFF. CDR3 coding DNA: TGTGCCTGGGGCCAGGGATTAATAGTCGGGACTGAAGCTTTCTTT. This chain connects TRBV30 to TRBJ1-1; weak D call: TRBD1 (5 bases). This CDR3 spans 15 amino acids. V was cut by 5 bases and J by 5 bases, with 21 bases left in between. Germline V gene data show CDR1 as GTSNPN and CDR2 as SVGIG (reference sequence).

This chain uses TRBV6-5 with TRBJ2-2, with 11 bases aligning to TRBD1. Trimming removed 6 bases from V and 6 bases from J; junction bases left unmatched: 6. CDR3 size: 15 residues. CDR1 and CDR2 (germline): MNHEY, SVGAGI. CDR3 in DNA: TGTGCCAGCAGGACGGCGGGACAGGGGGCCGGGGAGCTGTTTTTT. Encoded protein: CASRTAGQGAGELFF.

This chain joins TRBV7-2 and TRBJ2-5; 12 nucleotides line up with TRBD2. CDR3 length equals 16 residues. The V gene's germline CDR1 is SGHTA and CDR2 FQGNSA. Germline trimming cut 7 bases from V and 5 bases from J; bases unmatched to any gene: 11. The CDR3 here is CASTLTLAGGRETQYF. The DNA of the CDR3 is TGTGCCAGCACCCTCACTCTAGCGGGGGGGCGGGAGACCCAGTACTTC. The complete variable domain, with remaining parts taken from reference TRBV7-2 and TRBJ2-5, reads GAGVSQSPSNKVTEKGKDVELRCDPISGHTALYWYRQSLGQGLEFLIYFQGNSAPDKSGLPSDRFSAERTGGSVSTLTIQRTQQEDSAVYLCASTLTLAGGRETQYFGPGTRLLVL.

The genes are TRBV21-1 and TRBJ1-1. TRBV21-1 is listed as a pseudogene. This CDR3 contains 16 residues. The CDR3 region has the DNA TGTGCCAGCAGCATTGAGAGAAGCATCATGAACACTGAAGCTTTCTTT. Encoded protein: CASSIERSIMNTEAFF.

This clone was counted once. The chain links TRBV10-3 to TRBJ2-7; a weak D match, TRBD1 (5 bases). Germline lookup yields CDR1 ENHRY and CDR2 SYGVKD. This CDR3 is 14 amino acids long. The ends were cut back, 1 base at V and 4 bases at J, with 11 bases in the middle. The CDR3 here is CAISEFGQPYEQYF. CDR3 sequence (DNA): TGTGCCATCAGTGAGTTCGGACAACCGTACGAGCAGTACTTC.

V is TRBV5-1 and J is TRBJ1-2; TRBD1 matches 7 bases. The junction had 2 bases not matched to a gene; V was cut back by 2 bases and J by 4 bases. CDR1 SGHRS and CDR2 YFSETQ come from the germline V gene. The CDR3 has 13 residues. The CDR3 sequence: CASSFGTVYGYTF. CDR3 DNA: TGCGCCAGCAGCTTTGGGACAGTCTATGGCTACACCTTC.

The chain joins TRBV18 to TRBJ2-2; perhaps TRBD2 as D (5 bases). The CDR3 totals 14 residues. Germline lookup yields CDR1 KGHSH and CDR2 LQKENI. Between the trimmed V and J ends, which lost 3 bases and 3 bases, there was a span of 8 bases. CDR3 in amino acids: CASSPGKDTGELFF. Written as DNA, the CDR3 is TGTGCCAGCTCACCCGGGAAAGACACCGGGGAGCTGTTTTTT. Using reference TRBV18 and TRBJ2-2 for the parts outside the CDR3, the full variable domain is NAGVMQNPRHLVRRRGQEARLRCSPMKGHSHVYWYRQLPEEGLKFMVYLQKENIIDESGMPKERFSAEFPKEGPSILRIQQVVRGDSAAYFCASSPGKDTGELFFGEGSRLTVL.

The V gene is TRBV11-2, the J gene TRBJ1-2; TRBD1 is a possible D gene (6 bases). The CDR3 loop spans 13 amino acids. Trimming took off 2 bases at V and 6 bases at J, with 10 bases between the two ends. Germline V gives CDR1 SGHAT, CDR2 FQNNGV. The CDR3 DNA reads TGTGCCAGCAGCTTATACAGGGAACATGGCTACACCTTC. Translating it yields CASSLYREHGYTF.

The chain recombines TRBV3-1 (or the pseudogene TRBV3-2) with TRBJ1-1; 9 bases agree with TRBD1. The CDR3 length is 14 residues. The V and J ends lost 3 bases and 7 bases, in that order; junction bases with no gene match: 6. Germline values: CDR1 LGHDT, CDR2 YNNKEL (reference sequence). The CDR3 DNA follows: TGTGCCAGCAGCCACCTTGGGACAGGGTTTGAAGCTTTCTTT. This gives the protein CASSHLGTGFEAFF.

The chain employs TRBV30 and TRBJ1-5; no definite D call. The CDR3 loop spans 14 amino acids. Trimming removed 3 bases from V and 3 bases from J, with 12 bases in between. Germline assignment: CDR1 GTSNPN and CDR2 SVGIG (reference sequence). The DNA for the CDR3 is TGTGCCTGGAGCCCGGCGGGCGCCAATCAGCCCCAGCATTTT. Translated, it gives CAWSPAGANQPQHF.

This sequence joins TRBV23-1 and TRBJ1-1; tentative D call: TRBD1 (6 bases). TRBV23-1 is an open reading frame whose function is uncertain. Deletions cut 10 bases from V and 1 base from J, with 13 bases between. The CDR3 sequence is 13 residues long. DNA of the CDR3: TGCGCCACCACCCAACAGGGGAACACTGAAGCTTTCTTT. This gives the protein CATTQQGNTEAFF.

V is TRBV18 and J is TRBJ2-7; TRBD1 agrees at 8 bases. This CDR3 contains 15 residues. Germline-derived CDR1 and CDR2 are KGHSH and LQKENI. The ends lost 6 bases at V and 3 bases at J; junction bases unmatched: 10. The DNA of the CDR3 is TGTGCCAGCTCCCTGTCAGGACAGGGTTTCTACGAGCAGTACTTC. This translates into CASSLSGQGFYEQYF.

This chain links TRBV6-1 with TRBJ2-4, with TRBD2 matching over 11 bases. The length of the CDR3 is 17 residues. Germline lookup yields CDR1 MNHNS and CDR2 SASEGT. V lost 4 bases, J lost 3 bases, and 8 bases stayed unmatched. CDR3 protein: CASSGGLAGAGKNIQYF. CDR3 nucleotide sequence: TGTGCCAGCAGTGGAGGACTAGCGGGCGCGGGCAAAAACATTCAGTACTTC.

This clone was seen a few times. The genes are TRBV6-5 and TRBJ1-6; maybe TRBD1 (5 bases). CDR1 is MNHEY, CDR2 SVGAGI, per germline. Trimming took off 8 bases at V and 6 bases at J, with 11 bases between the two ends. The CDR3 length is 13 residues. Here the CDR3 reads CASCRGINSPLHF. In DNA, the CDR3 is TGTGCCAGCTGTAGGGGCATTAATTCACCCCTCCACTTT.

The V and J genes are TRBV7-2 and TRBJ2-2, with TRBD1 as a possible D gene (6 bases). Germline values: CDR1 SGHTA, CDR2 FQGNSA. The CDR3 has 15 amino acids. V was clipped by 5 bases and J by 0 bases, with 10 bases between them. For the CDR3, the DNA is TGTGCCAGCAGCACCCGGACAGCGAACACCGGGGAGCTGTTTTTT. This encodes CASSTRTANTGELFF.

The chain joins TRBV5-1 to TRBJ1-1, with D possibly TRBD1 on 6 matching bases. In germline, CDR1 is SGHRS, CDR2 YFSETQ. There are 19 residues in the CDR3. V shed 5 bases and J shed 0 bases, with 26 bases lying between them. Written as DNA, the CDR3 is TGCGCCAGCAGAGTGGGGTTTCGACAGGCGAGTGGTTTGAACACTGAAGCTTTCTTT. Translation gives CASRVGFRQASGLNTEAFF.

This chain uses TRBV5-6 with TRBJ1-4; maybe TRBD1 (6 bases). The CDR3 contains 16 residues. Germline CDR1 and CDR2: SGHDT and YYEEEE. Trimming cost V 4 bases and J 8 bases, with 21 bases left between them. CDR3: CASSTWTAAQREKLFF. In DNA, the CDR3 is TGTGCCAGCAGCACCTGGACAGCCGCTCAGAGGGAAAAACTGTTTTTT.

This chain links TRBV24-1 with TRBJ2-5, with 12 bases matching TRBD1. The CDR3 length is 17 residues. CDR1 is KGHDR, CDR2 SFDVKD, per germline. V was clipped by 4 bases and J by 6 bases; unmatched bases: 11. CDR3 DNA: TGTGCCACCAGTGACCTCTCCGGGACAGGGGGCCTAAAGACCCAGTACTTC. This gives the protein CATSDLSGTGGLKTQYF.

This chain uses TRBV12-3 or TRBV12-4 with TRBJ1-1; no firm D call. This CDR3 spans 12 amino acids. Trimming cost V 6 bases and J 7 bases, with 12 bases left between them. CDR3 nucleotide sequence: TGTGCCAGCAGATCATTCGCAGGTGAAGCTTTCTTT. As protein: CASRSFAGEAFF.

Only a few counts were recorded for this clone. The genes are TRBV15 and TRBJ1-4, with TRBD1 matching 10 bases. After removal of 0 bases from V and 5 bases from J, the junction contained 3 bases not matched to a gene. CDR1 and CDR2 from the germline V gene are LNHNV and YYDKDF (reference sequence). The CDR3 length is 16 residues. Written as DNA, the CDR3 is TGTGCCACCAGCAGAGATCCGGGACAGGGGAATGAAAAACTGTTTTTT. The encoded protein is CATSRDPGQGNEKLFF.